The 2 T cell receptor beta chains below come from one sample, sequenced in a study of low-dose radiotherapy and immunotherapy resistance in tumors. cDNA synthesis used a TRAV/TRBV-specific primer set for both chains. Amplification of TCRs used a constant-region primer and V-primer adapter for about 21 PCR cycles. TCRdb analysed the reads with MiXCR anew, one entry per CDR3 protein. The table records about 97,000 distinct CDR3 sequences, around 20% of them present only once. Indicated time point: after trial treatment. The treatment is: LDRT plus nivolumab, ipilimumab, low-dose cyclophosphamide and aspirin (RACIN trial). Sequenced here: PBMCs, sampled after low-dose radiotherapy plus immunotherapy. The receptors originated from a male donor with prostate cancer.

This clonotype was detected ten times or more. The gene calls are TRBV20-1 and TRBJ2-2; TRBD2 agrees at 9 bases. Looked up from germline, CDR1 is DFQATT and CDR2 is SNEGSKA (reference sequence). This CDR3 spans 15 amino acids. The ends lost 4 bases at V and 0 bases at J; junction bases unmatched: 3. CDR3 coding DNA: TGCAGTGCTACCCGGACTAGCGCGAACACCGGGGAGCTGTTTTTT. Its protein product is CSATRTSANTGELFF.

To note about this clonotype: Because the CDR3's place on the DNA is in doubt, the DNA is left out and the CDR3 is given as listed by TCRdb. This chain connects TRBV7-7 to TRBJ2-3; whether TRBD2, the table's D call, matches the DNA was not checked. Both ends counted, the CDR3 spans 15 residues. Germline CDR1 and CDR2: SSHAT and FNYEAQ (reference sequence). CDR3 loop: CASSLHFGAPDTQYF.